What follows are 16 T cell receptor beta chains derived from one specimen sequenced in a study of cytomegalovirus exposure and HLA in healthy donors (dated by TCRdb to about 2017). The library was built by means of the immunoSEQ multiplex PCR assay. For the multiplex PCR, a mixture combining 60 forward primers for TCR Vbeta segments and 13 reverse primers for TCR Jbeta segments was used. This immuneACCESS table, as held by TCRdb, lists in-frame sequences with V and J called but not all clones. Of the missing ones, under half trace to an unresolved V gene in checked studies; the others have no known cause. In this sample the table shows around 100,000 clones, 70% to 90% of which occur a single time. Of the sample, roughly 5.5% is held by the ten largest clones. Material: PBMCs. Source of these receptors: a woman younger than 35 in good health and CMV-seropositive.

V is TRBV9 and J is TRBJ2-7; TRBD2 matches at 7 bases. This CDR3 spans 15 amino acids. Germline V gene data show CDR1 as SGDLS and CDR2 as YYNGEE. Germline trimming cut 0 bases from V and 4 bases from J; bases unmatched to any gene: 7. CDR3 nucleotide sequence: TGTGCCAGCAGCGTAGGAGGCGGGGGACTTTACGAGCAGTACTTC. Protein product: CASSVGGGGLYEQYF.

The J gene is TRBJ1-5, the V gene TRBV2, with a possible D match to TRBD1 (6 bases). The CDR3 sequence is 14 residues long. Trimming pared 3 bases from V and 3 bases from J, leaving 9 bases between. Germline loops: CDR1 SNHLY, CDR2 FYNNEI. The CDR3 is CASSETGDNQPQHF. CDR3 coding DNA: TGTGCCAGCAGTGAGACAGGAGACAATCAGCCCCAGCATTTT.

The V call is TRBV4-1, the J call TRBJ2-3; 11 bases are a match to TRBD1. Trimming took 2 bases from V and 5 from J; bases not matched to a gene: 6. Germline CDR1 and CDR2: MGHRA and YSYEKL. The CDR3 is 16 residues long. The CDR3 sequence is CASSQRGDRGGDTQYF. As DNA, the CDR3 is TGCGCCAGCAGCCAACGCGGGGACAGGGGGGGAGATACGCAGTATTTT.

The chain joins TRBV6-6 to TRBJ1-2; D not resolved. Per germline, CDR1 MNHNY and CDR2 SVGAGI (reference sequence). V was pared by 5 bases and J by 6 bases, with 19 bases between. The CDR3 covers 15 residues. The CDR3 region is CASSNDVSRGHGYTF. Here the CDR3 DNA reads TGTGCCAGCAGTAACGATGTCTCCCGGGGTCATGGCTACACCTTC.

The chain recombines TRBV30 with TRBJ1-2; 8 positions agree with TRBD1. With V trimmed by 5 bases and J by 8 bases, 10 bases remained unmatched. The CDR3 runs to 13 residues. Germline lookup yields CDR1 GTSNPN and CDR2 SVGIG (reference sequence). The CDR3 loop is CAWSGTGSSGYTF. The CDR3 DNA reads as TGTGCCTGGTCGGGGACAGGATCATCCGGCTACACCTTC.

The rearrangement uses TRBV2 and TRBJ2-7; possible D gene TRBD1, 5 bases. Germline V gives CDR1 SNHLY, CDR2 FYNNEI. This CDR3 region has 17 residues. With 5 bases removed from V and 0 bases from J, the gap between germline ends came to 20 bases. Written as DNA, the CDR3 is TGTGCCAGCAGTCCGCTACCACCAGAAGACAGCTCCTACGAGCAGTACTTC. Translated: CASSPLPPEDSSYEQYF.

The genes are TRBV7-3 and TRBJ2-3; the D gene is possibly TRBD2 (5 bases). Germline lookup yields CDR1 SGHTA and CDR2 FQGTGA. V was trimmed by 6 bases and J by 3 bases, leaving 13 bases between them. This CDR3 has 14 residues. The CDR3 loop reads CASRETGRTDTQYF. DNA for the CDR3: TGTGCCAGCAGAGAAACGGGGAGAACAGATACGCAGTATTTT.

This rearrangement joins TRBV28 to TRBJ2-7; TRBD2 aligns across 7 bases. Germline V lookup: CDR1 MDHEN, CDR2 SYDVKM. The CDR3 spans 11 residues. The V gene end was trimmed by 5 bases and the J gene end by 11 bases; junction bases not matched to a gene: 6. The CDR3 spells CASSGGVQEYF. The CDR3 DNA follows: TGTGCCAGCAGTGGGGGGGTACAGGAGTACTTC.

This clone has more than one count but fewer than ten. The chain is built from TRBV10-2 and TRBJ1-4, with a tentative D call TRBD1 (5 bases). The germline V gene has CDR1 WSHSY and CDR2 SAAADI. V gave up 3 bases and J gave up 8 bases, with 10 bases separating them. The length of the CDR3 is 13 residues. The CDR3 reads CASSDRTREKLFF. The CDR3 DNA reads TGCGCCAGCAGTGATAGGACACGAGAAAAACTGTTTTTT.

The V and J genes are TRBV5-5 and TRBJ1-5; TRBD1 is a possible D gene (6 bases). This CDR3 is built from 15 residues. With 2 bases removed from V and 5 bases from J, the gap between germline ends came to 14 bases. Per the germline V gene, CDR1 is SGHKS and CDR2 is YYEKEE (reference sequence). The CDR3 sequence: CASSLQGGGHQPQHF. The CDR3 region has the DNA TGTGCCAGCAGCTTACAGGGTGGGGGCCATCAGCCCCAGCATTTT.

Concerning this clone itself: One end of the junction does not line up with germline, which may come from a read error. The chain has TRBV6-1 and TRBJ2-7, with 10 bases fitting TRBD2. The germline V gene encodes CDR1 MNHNS and CDR2 SASEGT. The CDR3 consists of 15 residues. The chain's CDR3 is CASSGVSGRPYGQYF. CDR3 DNA: TGTGCCAGCAGTGGGGTTAGCGGGAGGCCCTACGGGCAGTACTTC.

This chain connects TRBV18 to TRBJ2-5, with D possibly being TRBD1 (5 bases). Trimming took 1 base from V and 4 from J, leaving 7 bases between them. Germline loops: CDR1 KGHSH, CDR2 LQKENI. This CDR3 spans 13 amino acids. This CDR3 reads CASSPQGSETQYF. The CDR3 nucleotides read TGTGCCAGCTCACCACAGGGGTCAGAGACCCAGTACTTC.

The rearrangement uses TRBV5-1 and TRBJ2-7, with 11 bases fitting TRBD1. Germline CDR1 is SGHRS and CDR2 is YFSETQ. Losses at the gene ends were 2 bases for V and 3 bases for J; bases not matched to a gene: 4. This CDR3 has 15 residues. This CDR3 reads CASSLPGTGGYEQYF. The CDR3 DNA reads as TGCGCCAGCAGCTTACCCGGGACAGGGGGCTACGAGCAGTACTTC. Full variable domain (rest looked up from reference TRBV5-1 and TRBJ2-7): KAGVTQTPRYLIKTRGQQVTLSCSPISGHRSVSWYQQTPGQGLQFLFEYFSETQRNKGNFPGRFSGRQFSNSRSEMNVSTLELGDSALYLCASSLPGTGGYEQYFGPGTRLTVT.

The rearrangement uses TRBV13 and TRBJ1-2; D is possibly TRBD1 (6 bases). The ends were cut back, 1 base at V and 7 bases at J, with 22 bases in the middle. The CDR3 has 17 amino acids. Germline V lookup: CDR1 PRHDT, CDR2 FYEKMQ (reference sequence). CDR3 amino acids: CASSLDEFNGQNGGYTF. In DNA form, the CDR3 reads TGTGCCAGCAGCTTAGACGAGTTTAACGGACAGAACGGTGGCTACACCTTC. Full variable domain (outside the CDR3, taken from reference TRBV13 and TRBJ1-2): AAGVIQSPRHLIKEKRETATLKCYPIPRHDTVYWYQQGPGQDPQFLISFYEKMQSDKGSIPDRFSAQQFSDYHSELNMSSLELGDSALYFCASSLDEFNGQNGGYTFGSGTRLTVV.

V is TRBV5-1 and J is TRBJ2-1; 9 bases line up with TRBD2. Trimming removed 0 bases from V and 0 bases from J; junction bases left unmatched: 10. Germline values: CDR1 SGHRS, CDR2 YFSETQ. The CDR3 length is 19 residues. The CDR3 region is CASSLAPSGTSSSYNEQFF. The CDR3 DNA reads TGCGCCAGCAGCTTGGCGCCTAGCGGGACTTCTAGCTCCTACAATGAGCAGTTCTTC.

The J gene is TRBJ2-1, the V gene TRBV12-5; the D is unclear. The germline V and J ends were trimmed by 2 bases and 4 bases, with 9 bases remaining between them. CDR1 LGHNT and CDR2 FRNRAP come from the germline V gene. The CDR3 is 14 residues long. Written as DNA, the CDR3 is TGTGCTAGTGGTTTGCCTAATTATTACAATGAGCAGTTCTTC. It yields the protein CASGLPNYYNEQFF.